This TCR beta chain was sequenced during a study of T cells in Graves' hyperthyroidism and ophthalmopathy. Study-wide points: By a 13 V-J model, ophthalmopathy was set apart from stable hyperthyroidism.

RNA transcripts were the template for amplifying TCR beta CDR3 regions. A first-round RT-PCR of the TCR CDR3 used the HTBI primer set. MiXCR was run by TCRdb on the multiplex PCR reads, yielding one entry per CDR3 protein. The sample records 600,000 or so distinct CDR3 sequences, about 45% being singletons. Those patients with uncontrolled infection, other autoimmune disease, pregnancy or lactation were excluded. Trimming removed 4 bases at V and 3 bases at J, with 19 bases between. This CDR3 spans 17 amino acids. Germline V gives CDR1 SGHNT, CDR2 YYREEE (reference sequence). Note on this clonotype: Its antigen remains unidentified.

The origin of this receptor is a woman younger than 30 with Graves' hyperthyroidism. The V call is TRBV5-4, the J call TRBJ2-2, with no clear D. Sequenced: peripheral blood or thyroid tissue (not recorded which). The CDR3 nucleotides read TGTGCCAGCAGCCCTAGATCAGTACAGCCGTACACCGGGGAGCTGTTTTTT. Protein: CASSPRSVQPYTGELFF. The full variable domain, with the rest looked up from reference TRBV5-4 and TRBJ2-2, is ETGVTQSPTHLIKTRGQQVTLRCSSQSGHNTVSWYQQALGQGPQFIFQYYREEENGRGNFPPRFSGLQFPNYSSELNVNALELDDSALYLCASSPRSVQPYTGELFFGEGSRLTVL.